The 10 T cell receptor beta chains reported below all come from one sample, sequenced in a study of T cell responses to AZD1222 COVID-19 vaccine. Assay: immunoSEQ multiplex PCR; the TCRdb copy retains only in-frame clones and omits some. This table has about 270,000 clones, around 93% appearing once. Material: peripheral blood, obtained 28 days after the second AZD1222 dose. These receptors all come from an adult who received the AZD1222 COVID-19 vaccine.

The genes are TRBV7-9 and TRBJ1-5; a weak D match, TRBD1 (5 bases). Germline loops: CDR1 SEHNR, CDR2 FQNEAQ (reference sequence). The V end was cut by 4 bases, the J end by 6 bases, with 7 bases between. The CDR3 spans 12 residues. CDR3 amino acids: CASSSQGQPQHF. The CDR3 DNA reads as TGTGCCAGCAGCTCCCAGGGTCAGCCCCAGCATTTT. The whole variable domain, remainder taken from reference TRBV7-9 and TRBJ1-5, is DTGVSQNPRHKITKRGQNVTFRCDPISEHNRLYWYRQTLGQGPEFLTYFQNEAQLEKSRLLSDRFSAERPKGSFSTLEIQRTEQGDSAMYLCASSSQGQPQHFGDGTRLSIL.

The table lists this clone with a few counts. The chain has TRBV6-5 and TRBJ2-7; TRBD2 is a possible D gene (5 bases). The length of the CDR3 is 15 residues. The germline V gene encodes CDR1 MNHEY and CDR2 SVGAGI. With 8 bases removed from V and 2 bases from J, the gap between germline ends came to 19 bases. The CDR3 is CASVPVPSGTYEQYF. As DNA, the CDR3 is TGTGCCAGCGTCCCGGTCCCTTCCGGGACCTACGAGCAGTACTTC.

The rearrangement uses TRBV15 and TRBJ1-2, with D uncertain. Trimming took off 0 bases at V and 1 base at J, with 12 bases between the two ends. This CDR3 contains 16 residues. The germline V gene has CDR1 LNHNV and CDR2 YYDKDF (reference sequence). In DNA, the CDR3 is TGTGCCACCAGCAGAGAACGAGTCTCGTATAACTATGGCTACACCTTC. Amino acids: CATSRERVSYNYGYTF.

V and J are TRBV27 and TRBJ2-3, with D possibly being TRBD2 (6 bases). The CDR3 covers 13 residues. The germline gives CDR1 MNHEY, CDR2 SMNVEV (reference sequence). With 5 bases removed from V and 4 bases from J, the gap between germline ends came to 10 bases. The CDR3 loop reads CASSPWGADTQYF. CDR3 bases: TGTGCCAGCAGTCCCTGGGGGGCAGATACGCAGTATTTT.

This clone was detected once. The rearrangement joins TRBV18 to TRBJ1-1, with D uncertain. The germline V gene encodes CDR1 KGHSH and CDR2 LQKENI. This CDR3 is 15 amino acids long. Between the trimmed V and J ends, which lost 5 bases and 1 base, there was a span of 14 bases. CDR3 coding DNA: TGTGCCAGCTCAATTTCCGGCCAAGCGAACACTGAAGCTTTCTTT. Translation gives CASSISGQANTEAFF.

The chain employs TRBV2 and TRBJ1-1; 8 bases are a match to TRBD1. The length of the CDR3 is 14 residues. J lost 1 base, V lost 3 bases, and 1 base had no gene match. CDR1 and CDR2 from the germline V gene are SNHLY and FYNNEI. The CDR3 region is CASSEDRANTEAFF. CDR3 coding DNA: TGTGCCAGCAGTGAGGACAGGGCGAACACTGAAGCTTTCTTT.

The genes are TRBV28 and TRBJ2-6; 7 bases are a match to TRBD1. Germline trimming cut 8 bases from V and 10 bases from J; bases unmatched to any gene: 5. The germline V gene encodes CDR1 MDHEN and CDR2 SYDVKM. This CDR3 has 12 amino acids. The CDR3 here is CASPGQRNVLTF. For the CDR3, the DNA is TGTGCCAGCCCGGGACAGAGGAACGTCCTGACTTTC. The variable domain in full, with the rest retrieved from reference TRBV28 and TRBJ2-6, is DVKVTQSSRYLVKRTGEKVFLECVQDMDHENMFWYRQDPGLGLRLIYFSYDVKMKEKGDIPEGYSVSREKKERFSLILESASTNQTSMYLCASPGQRNVLTFGAGSRLTVL.

The CDR3 is CASHSGTANSPLHF. The CDR3 DNA is TGTGCAAGTCACTCCGGGACAGCTAATTCACCCCTCCACTTT. This chain uses TRBV12-2 with TRBJ1-6; the table names TRBD1, a call not compared with the DNA. TRBV12-2 is annotated as a pseudogene. This CDR3 has 14 residues.

The chain links TRBV7-9 to TRBJ1-3; possibly TRBD1 for D (6 bases). The germline V gene has CDR1 SEHNR and CDR2 FQNEAQ (reference sequence). This CDR3 has 17 residues. The V gene lost 4 bases and the J gene lost 1 base, with 17 bases spanning the gap. CDR3 bases: TGTGCCAGCAGCTCATGGGCCGGGGGCCCTTCTGGAAACACCATATATTTT. Translated, it gives CASSSWAGGPSGNTIYF.

The chain joins TRBV9 to TRBJ2-1; no firm D call. The germline V gene encodes CDR1 SGDLS and CDR2 YYNGEE. This CDR3 spans 11 amino acids. With 4 bases removed from V and 10 bases from J, the gap between germline ends came to 9 bases. For the CDR3, the DNA is TGTGCCAGCAGCCCCCCGGCCGAGCAGTTCTTC. Its protein product is CASSPPAEQFF.